This TCR beta chain was retrieved from a study of cytomegalovirus exposure and HLA in healthy donors. The CDR3 is made up of 12 amino acids. Germline CDR1 MDHEN, CDR2 SYDVKM. V was cut by 5 bases and J by 11 bases, with 12 bases left in between. General study points: Exclusion applied to some V segments, including TRBV6-2 and TRBV6-3, as they were indistinguishable.

A remark on this clone: The antigen is unknown.

The PCR contained 60 Vbeta and 13 Jbeta primers. Clones were sequenced by immunoSEQ multiplex PCR, and TCRdb holds only the in-frame ones, with some missing. The sample shows about 88,000 clones, 55% to 85% of them seen only once. V gene TRBV28 combines with J gene TRBJ1-4, with a weak D call TRBD1 (5 bases). The source is a young woman in good health and CMV-seropositive. The sequenced material came from PBMCs. CDR3 region: CASSLPGGKLFF. The CDR3 DNA sequence: TGTGCCAGCAGTCTGCCTGGGGGGAAACTGTTTTTT.